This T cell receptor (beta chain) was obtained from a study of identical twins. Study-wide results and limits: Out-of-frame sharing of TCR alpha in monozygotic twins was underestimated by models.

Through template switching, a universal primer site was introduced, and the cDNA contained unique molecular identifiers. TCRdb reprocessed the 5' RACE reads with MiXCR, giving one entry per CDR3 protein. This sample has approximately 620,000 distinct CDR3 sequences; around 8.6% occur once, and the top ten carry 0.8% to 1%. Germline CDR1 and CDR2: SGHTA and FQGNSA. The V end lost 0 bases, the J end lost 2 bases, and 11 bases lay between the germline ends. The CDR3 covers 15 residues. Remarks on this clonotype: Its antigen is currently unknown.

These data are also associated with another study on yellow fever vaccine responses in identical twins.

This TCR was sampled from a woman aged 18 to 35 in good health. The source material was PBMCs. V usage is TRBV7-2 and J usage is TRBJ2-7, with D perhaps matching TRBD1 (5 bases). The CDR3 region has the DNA TGTGCCAGCAGCTTAGCAAATGTAGGGGCCTACGAGCAGTACTTC. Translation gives CASSLANVGAYEQYF.